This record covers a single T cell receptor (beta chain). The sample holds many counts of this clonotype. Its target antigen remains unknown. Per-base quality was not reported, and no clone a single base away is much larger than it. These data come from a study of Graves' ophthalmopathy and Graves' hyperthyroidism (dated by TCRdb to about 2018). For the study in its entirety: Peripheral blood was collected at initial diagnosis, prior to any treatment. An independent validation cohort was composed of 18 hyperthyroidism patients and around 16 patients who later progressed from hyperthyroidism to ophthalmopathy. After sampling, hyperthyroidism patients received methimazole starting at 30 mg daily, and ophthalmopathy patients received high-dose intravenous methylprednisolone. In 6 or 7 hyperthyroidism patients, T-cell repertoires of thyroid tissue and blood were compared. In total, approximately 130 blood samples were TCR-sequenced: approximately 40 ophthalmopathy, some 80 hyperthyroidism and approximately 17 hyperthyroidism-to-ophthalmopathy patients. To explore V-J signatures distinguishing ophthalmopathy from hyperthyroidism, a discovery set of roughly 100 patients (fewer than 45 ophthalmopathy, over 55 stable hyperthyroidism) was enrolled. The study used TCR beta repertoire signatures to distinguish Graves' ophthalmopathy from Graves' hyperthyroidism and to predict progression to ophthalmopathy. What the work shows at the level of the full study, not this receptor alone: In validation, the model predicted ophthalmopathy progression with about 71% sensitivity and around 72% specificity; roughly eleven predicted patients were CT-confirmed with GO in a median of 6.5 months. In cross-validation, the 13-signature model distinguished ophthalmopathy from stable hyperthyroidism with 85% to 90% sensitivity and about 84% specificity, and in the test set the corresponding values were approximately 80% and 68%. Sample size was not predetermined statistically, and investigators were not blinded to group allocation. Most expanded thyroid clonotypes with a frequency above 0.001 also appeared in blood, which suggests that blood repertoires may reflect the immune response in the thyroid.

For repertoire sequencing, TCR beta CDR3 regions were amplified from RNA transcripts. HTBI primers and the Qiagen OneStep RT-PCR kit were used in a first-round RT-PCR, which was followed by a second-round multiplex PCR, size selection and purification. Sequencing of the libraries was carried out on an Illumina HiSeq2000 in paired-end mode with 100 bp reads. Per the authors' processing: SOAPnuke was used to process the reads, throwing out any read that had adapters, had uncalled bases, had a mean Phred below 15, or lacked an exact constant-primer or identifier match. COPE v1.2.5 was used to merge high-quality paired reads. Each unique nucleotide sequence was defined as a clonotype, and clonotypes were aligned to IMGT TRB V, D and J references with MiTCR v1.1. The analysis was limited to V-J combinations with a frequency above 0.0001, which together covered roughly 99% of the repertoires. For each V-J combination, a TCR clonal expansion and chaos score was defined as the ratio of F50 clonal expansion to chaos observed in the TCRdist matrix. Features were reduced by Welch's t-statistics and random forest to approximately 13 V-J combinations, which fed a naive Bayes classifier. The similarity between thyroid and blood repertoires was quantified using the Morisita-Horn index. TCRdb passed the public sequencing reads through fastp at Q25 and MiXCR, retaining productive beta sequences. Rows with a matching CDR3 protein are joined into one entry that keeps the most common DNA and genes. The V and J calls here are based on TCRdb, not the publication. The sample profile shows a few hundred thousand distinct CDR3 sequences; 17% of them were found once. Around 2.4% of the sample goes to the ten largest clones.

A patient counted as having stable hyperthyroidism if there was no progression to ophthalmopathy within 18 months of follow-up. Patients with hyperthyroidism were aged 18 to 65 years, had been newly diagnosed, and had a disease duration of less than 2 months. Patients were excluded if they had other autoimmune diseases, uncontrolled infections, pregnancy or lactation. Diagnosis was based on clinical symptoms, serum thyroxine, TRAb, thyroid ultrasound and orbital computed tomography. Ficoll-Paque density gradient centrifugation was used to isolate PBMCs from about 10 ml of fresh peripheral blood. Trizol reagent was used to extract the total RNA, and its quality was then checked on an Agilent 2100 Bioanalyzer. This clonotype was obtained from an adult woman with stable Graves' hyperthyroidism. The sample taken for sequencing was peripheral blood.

The DNA sequence is given as TGTGCCAGCAGTTTATGGCCAGAAGAGACCCAGTACTTC. Translated, it gives CASSLWPEETQYF. Recombination joined TRBV27 with TRBJ2-5; a confident D gene designation cannot be given. The junction shows trimming of 1 base on V and 3 bases on J, plus 6 bases between the germline ends. Sequences MNHEY (CDR1) and SMNVEV (CDR2) are obtained from the germline V gene (reference sequence). Measured from the cysteine to the phenylalanine, the CDR3 is 13 residues long. Of the read, only the CDR3 DNA is kept; its 39 bases are in frame from base 1.